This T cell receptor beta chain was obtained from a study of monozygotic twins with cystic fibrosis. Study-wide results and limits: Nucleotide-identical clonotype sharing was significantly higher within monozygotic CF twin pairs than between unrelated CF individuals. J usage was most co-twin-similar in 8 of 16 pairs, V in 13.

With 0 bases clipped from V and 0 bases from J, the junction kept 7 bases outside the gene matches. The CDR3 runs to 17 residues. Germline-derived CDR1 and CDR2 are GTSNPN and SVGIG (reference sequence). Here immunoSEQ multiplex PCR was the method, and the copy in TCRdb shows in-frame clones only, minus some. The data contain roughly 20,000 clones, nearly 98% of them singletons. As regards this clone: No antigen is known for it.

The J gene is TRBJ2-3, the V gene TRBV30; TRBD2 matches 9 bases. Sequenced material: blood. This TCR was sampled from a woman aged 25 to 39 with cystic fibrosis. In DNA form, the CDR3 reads TGTGCCTGGAGTGTACGGAATCTAGCGGGGAGCACAGATACGCAGTATTTT. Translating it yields CAWSVRNLAGSTDTQYF.